This T cell receptor (beta chain) was sequenced in a study of T cell repertoires in cytomegalovirus infection (dated by TCRdb to the late 2010s). Turning to the overall study: Peptide stimulations targeted recently identified HLA-C-restricted CMV epitopes, whose presentation resists viral immunomodulation, together with well-studied HLA-B-restricted epitopes. Because public TCR beta signatures pointed to carriage of CMV infection together with the matching HLA type, the HLA type of each donor mattered for the analysis.

The study at large found these results: Carriers of CMV infection plus the relevant HLA type were discriminated by the cumulative frequency of public TCR beta family members in the study cohort and in an independent approximately 360-donor cohort. The ex vivo response was dominated by HLA-C-restricted CMV-specific TCR beta clonotypes, and the single most frequent clonotype in two of eight donors was supplied by these HLA-C-restricted clonotypes.

The CDR3, cysteine through phenylalanine, is 17 amino acids long. Kept here is only the CDR3 DNA, which spans 51 bases and is read in frame from base 1. Trimming removed 5 bases from V and 0 bases from J; the gene matches leave 5 bases unexplained. According to the germline V gene (reference sequence), CDR1 reads SEHNR and CDR2 reads FQNEAQ. This clonotype was seen a few times. The specificity of this receptor is unknown. No clone much larger than this one lies a single base away; base qualities are absent. Sequencing relied on an Illumina HiSeq 1500. TCRdb applied fastp at Q25 and MiXCR to the public reads, then kept only in-frame beta chains. Every entry covers one CDR3 protein and lists the most common genes and DNA from its rows. The sample table contains 650,000 to 850,000 distinct CDR3 sequences; only one count was recorded for approximately 32% of them. The top ten clonotypes cover around 12% of the sample.

The treatment or condition label here, explained by the study, means: in vitro stimulation with specific CMV peptide epitopes to enrich CMV-specific T cells. Rearrangement joined TRBV7-9 to TRBJ2-1, with 12 middle bases fitting TRBD2. The sample consisted of cultured CD8+ T cells from PBMCs, taken from culture after CMV antigen stimulation. The sequence was collected from a human donor in good health (CMV status not recorded). Some clones in this sample may be carry-over from other donors' samples. The CDR3 is CASSGRTSGDSYNEQFF. The DNA sequence reads TGTGCCAGCAGCGGACGGACTAGCGGGGACTCCTACAATGAGCAGTTCTTC.